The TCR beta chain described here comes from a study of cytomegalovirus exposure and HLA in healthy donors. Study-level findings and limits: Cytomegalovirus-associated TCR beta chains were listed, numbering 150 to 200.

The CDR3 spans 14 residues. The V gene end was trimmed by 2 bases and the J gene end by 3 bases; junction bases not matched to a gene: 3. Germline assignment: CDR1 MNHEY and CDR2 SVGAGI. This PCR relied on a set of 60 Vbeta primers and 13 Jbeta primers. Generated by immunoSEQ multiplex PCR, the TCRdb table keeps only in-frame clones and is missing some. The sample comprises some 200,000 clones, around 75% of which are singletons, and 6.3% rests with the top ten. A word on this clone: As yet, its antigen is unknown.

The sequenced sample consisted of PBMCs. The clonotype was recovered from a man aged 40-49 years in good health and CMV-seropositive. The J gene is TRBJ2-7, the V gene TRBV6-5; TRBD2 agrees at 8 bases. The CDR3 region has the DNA TGTGCCAGCAGTTACGACCGGGGGGGCTACGAGCAGTACTTC. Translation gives CASSYDRGGYEQYF.